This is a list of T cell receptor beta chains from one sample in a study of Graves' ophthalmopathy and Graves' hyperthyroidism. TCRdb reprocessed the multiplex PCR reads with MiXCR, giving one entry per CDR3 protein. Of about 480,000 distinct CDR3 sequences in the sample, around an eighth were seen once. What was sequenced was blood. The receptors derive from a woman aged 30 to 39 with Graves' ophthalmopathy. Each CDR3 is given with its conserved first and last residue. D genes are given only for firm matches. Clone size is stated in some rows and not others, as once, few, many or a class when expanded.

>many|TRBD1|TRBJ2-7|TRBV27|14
TGTGCCAGCAGTTTATCTTCCCAGGGGGACGAGCAGTACTTC
CASSLSSQGDEQYF
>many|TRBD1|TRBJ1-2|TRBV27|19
TGTGCCAGCAGTTGCCGGGACAGGGATAACTTCCTGGCTAACTATGGCTACACCTTC
CASSCRDRDNFLANYGYTF
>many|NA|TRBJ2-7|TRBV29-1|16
TGCAGCGTTGAAGATCAATCACCCAACGGGGGCTACGAGCAGTACTTC
CSVEDQSPNGGYEQYF
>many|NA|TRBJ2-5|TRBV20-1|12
TGCAGTGCTAGCGCCAGTAAGGAGACCCAGTACTTC
CSASASKETQYF
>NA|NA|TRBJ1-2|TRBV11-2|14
TGTGCCAGCAGCCTGATGGGGGCGGACTATGGCTACACCTTC
CASSLMGADYGYTF
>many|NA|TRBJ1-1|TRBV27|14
TGTGCCAGCAGCCCGGGGAAATCGGACACTGAAGCTTTCTTT
CASSPGKSDTEAFF
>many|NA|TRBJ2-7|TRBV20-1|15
TGCAGTGCTGCTGACACCGGGACTGGCTTCTACGAGCAGTACTTC
CSAADTGTGFYEQYF
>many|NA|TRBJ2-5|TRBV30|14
TGTGCCTGGAGTGAGGGAACACTTATAGGGACCCAGTACTTC
CAWSEGTLIGTQYF
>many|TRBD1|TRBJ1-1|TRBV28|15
TGTGCCAGCAGTGTTAGGGGGCGGATGAACACTGAAGCTTTCTTT
CASSVRGRMNTEAFF
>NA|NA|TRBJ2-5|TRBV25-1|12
TGTGCCAGCGGGAGGTCTAAAGAGACCCAGTACTTC
CASGRSKETQYF
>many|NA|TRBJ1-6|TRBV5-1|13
TGCGCCAGCAGCTTGGATGCAGTCTCACCCCTCCACTTT
CASSLDAVSPLHF
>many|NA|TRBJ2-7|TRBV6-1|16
TGTGCCAGCAGTGAAAAGGGCGGACCTATGGTATACGAGCAGTACTTC
CASSEKGGPMVYEQYF
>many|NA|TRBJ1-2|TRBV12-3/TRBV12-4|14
TGTGCCAGCAGTGCCCGGACAGCAGGATATGGCTACACCTTC
CASSARTAGYGYTF
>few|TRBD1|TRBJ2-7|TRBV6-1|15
TGTGCCAGCAGACCCGGGACAGGGGACTCCTACGAGCAGTACTTC
CASRPGTGDSYEQYF
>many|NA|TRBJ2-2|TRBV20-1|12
TGCAGTGCCTCACTAGGGGCCGGGGAGCTGTTTTTT
CSASLGAGELFF
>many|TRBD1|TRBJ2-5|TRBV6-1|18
TGTGCCAGCAGACTGTGGGCCCCCGGGACAGCGATCCAAGAGACCCAGTACTTC
CASRLWAPGTAIQETQYF
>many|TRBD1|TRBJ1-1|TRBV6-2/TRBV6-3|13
TGTGCCAGCCGCCGACAGGGGCGGACTGAAGCTTTCTTT
CASRRQGRTEAFF
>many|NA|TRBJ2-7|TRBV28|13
TGTGCCAGCAGTTTATCGTGGGGATACGAGCAGTACTTC
CASSLSWGYEQYF
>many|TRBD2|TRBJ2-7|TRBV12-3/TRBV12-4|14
TGTGCCAGCAGTTTGACCGGGGGGGCCGACGAGCAGTACTTC
CASSLTGGADEQYF
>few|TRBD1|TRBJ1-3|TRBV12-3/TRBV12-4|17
TGTGCCAGCAGAAAAACCGGACAGGGGAGCTCTGGAAACACCATATATTTT
CASRKTGQGSSGNTIYF
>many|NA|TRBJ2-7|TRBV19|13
TGTGCCAGTAGCACGGGCCTGGGGTACGAGCAGTACTTC
CASSTGLGYEQYF
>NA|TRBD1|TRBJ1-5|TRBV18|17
TGTGCCAGCTCAGCGATTGACAGGGGGCTTGGCAATCAGCCCCAGCATTTT
CASSAIDRGLGNQPQHF
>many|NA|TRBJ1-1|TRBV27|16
TGTGCCAGCAGTTTAACGGTGAACCTGGGGGTCACTGAAGCTTTCTTT
CASSLTVNLGVTEAFF
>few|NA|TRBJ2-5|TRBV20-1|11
TGCAGTGCGCAAGTCGGGGAGACCCAGTACTTC
CSAQVGETQYF
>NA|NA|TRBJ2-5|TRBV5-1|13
TGCGCCAGCAGCTTGGATACACAAGAGACCCAGTACTTC
CASSLDTQETQYF
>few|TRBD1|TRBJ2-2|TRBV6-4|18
TGTGCCAGCAAAAGTGATCGGAGGACAGGGGCGAACACCGGGGAGCTGTTTTTT
CASKSDRRTGANTGELFF
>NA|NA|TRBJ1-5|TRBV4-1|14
TGCGCCAGCAGCGCCTTAGCGGGCAATCAGCCCCAGCATTTT
CASSALAGNQPQHF